The 26 T cell receptor beta chains in this list originate from one sample, sequenced in a study of cytomegalovirus exposure and HLA in healthy donors. Both 60 Vbeta primers and 13 Jbeta primers went into the PCR. Using immunoSEQ multiplex PCR, the repertoire was profiled, and TCRdb retains in-frame clones only, with some absent. The sample holds about 120,000 clones, 70% to 80% seen once. Sequencing input: PBMCs. All receptors derive from a woman between 35 and 50 years old in good health and CMV-seropositive.

This clone is a singleton in its sample. This chain connects TRBV5-1 to TRBJ2-5; 9 bases are a match to TRBD1. CDR1 is SGHRS and CDR2 is YFSETQ in the germline V gene. J gave up 4 bases and V 0 bases, and 7 bases lay outside the gene matches. This CDR3 has 16 amino acids. Written as DNA, the CDR3 is TGCGCCAGCAGCTTGGAGGGACAGGGAGTCGGAGAGACCCAGTACTTC. Protein: CASSLEGQGVGETQYF.

The chain recombines TRBV6-5 with TRBJ1-4; no definite D call. V gave up 0 bases and J gave up 1 base, with 6 bases separating them. Germline CDR1 reads MNHEY; CDR2 reads SVGAGI. The CDR3 contains 15 residues. The DNA of the CDR3 is TGTGCCAGCAGTTACTCGGAGGGAACTAATGAAAAACTGTTTTTT. Amino acid sequence: CASSYSEGTNEKLFF.

V gene TRBV15 combines with J gene TRBJ2-1; 8 bases align to TRBD1. Trimming at V came to 4 bases and at J to 6 bases, leaving 11 bases not matched to a gene. CDR3 length equals 16 residues. Germline CDR1 LNHNV, CDR2 YYDKDF (reference sequence). The CDR3 region has the DNA TGTGCCACCAGCAACGGGGTGGGCCAGGGGGCCAATGAGCAGTTCTTC. Translated: CATSNGVGQGANEQFF.

V gene TRBV2 combines with J gene TRBJ2-5; 9 bases fit TRBD2. This CDR3 region has 16 residues. Trimming cost V 0 bases and J 4 bases; bases outside gene matches: 6. Germline V gives CDR1 SNHLY, CDR2 FYNNEI. The CDR3 DNA sequence: TGTGCCAGCAGTGAAGCGCAGGGACTAGCTTTAGAGACCCAGTACTTC. Amino acid sequence: CASSEAQGLALETQYF.

The chain has TRBV18 and TRBJ2-7, with 10 bases that match TRBD1. This CDR3 has 15 amino acids. V was clipped by 3 bases and J by 3 bases; unmatched bases: 5. Germline CDR1 is KGHSH and CDR2 is LQKENI. This CDR3 is CASSPTRTGGYEQYF. The CDR3 nucleotides are TGTGCCAGCTCACCCACCCGGACAGGGGGCTACGAGCAGTACTTC.

The chain joins TRBV7-3 to TRBJ2-3; TRBD2 matches 9 bases. Trimming cost V 6 bases and J 1 base; bases outside gene matches: 5. The CDR3 runs to 15 residues. The germline V gene encodes CDR1 SGHTA and CDR2 FQGTGA. In DNA form, the CDR3 reads TGTGCCAGCAGATTGACTAGCGGCGGCACAGATACGCAGTATTTT. Protein sequence: CASRLTSGGTDTQYF.

This rearrangement joins TRBV7-6 to TRBJ1-3, with 9 nucleotides matching TRBD1. The germline CDR1 and CDR2 sequences are SGHVS and FNYEAQ. With V trimmed by 5 bases and J by 0 bases, 11 bases remained unmatched. The CDR3 loop spans 18 amino acids. CDR3 protein: CASSEGLDRGISGNTIYF. The CDR3 DNA reads as TGTGCCAGCAGCGAGGGATTGGACAGGGGTATCTCTGGAAACACCATATATTTT.

This chain links TRBV6-5 with TRBJ2-3; 14 bases fit TRBD2. V shed 2 bases and J 5 bases; nucleotides not matched to a gene: 3. The germline CDR1 and CDR2 sequences are MNHEY and SVGAGI. This CDR3 comprises 16 residues. The CDR3: CASSYGGLAGVDTQYF. CDR3 nucleotide sequence: TGTGCCAGCAGTTACGGGGGACTAGCGGGGGTAGATACGCAGTATTTT.

The rearrangement links TRBV10-3 to TRBJ1-6, with D unresolved. This CDR3 has 13 residues. CDR1 ENHRY and CDR2 SYGVKD come from the germline V gene. V shed 8 bases and J shed 0 bases, with 5 bases lying between them. CDR3 coding DNA: TGTGCCATCGCGGCCTCCTATAATTCACCCCTCCACTTT. As protein: CAIAASYNSPLHF.

The rearrangement joins TRBV13 to TRBJ2-3, with TRBD2 matching over 10 bases. CDR1 PRHDT and CDR2 FYEKMQ come from the germline V gene (reference sequence). Unmatched junction bases numbered 19, after V lost 5 bases and J lost 2 bases. The CDR3 spans 20 residues. CDR3 nucleotides: TGTGCCAGCAGCCTAGAATCCCCCCCCTTAGCGGGGGGTCTCACAGATACGCAGTATTTT. Its translation: CASSLESPPLAGGLTDTQYF.

Points on this clone: Other nucleotide sequences from this sample produce the same CDR3. V usage is TRBV19 and J usage is TRBJ2-7, with 11 positions matching TRBD2. The length of the CDR3 is 15 residues. The J segment lost 1 base and the V segment lost 3 bases, leaving 2 bases of the junction unmatched. The germline gives CDR1 LNHDA, CDR2 SQIVND (reference sequence). CDR3 loop: CASSMGTSGSYEQYF. DNA of the CDR3: TGTGCCAGTAGTATGGGGACTAGCGGATCCTACGAGCAGTACTTC.

This clone has a single count. The chain uses TRBV20-1 and TRBJ2-4; 7 nucleotides line up with TRBD2. This CDR3 has 11 amino acids. Germline-derived CDR1 and CDR2 are DFQATT and SNEGSKA (reference sequence). V shed 3 bases, J shed 13 bases, and the junction held 6 bases outside the gene matches. The CDR3 spells CSARESTSQYF. Here the CDR3 DNA reads TGCAGTGCTAGGGAATCGACTAGCCAGTACTTC.

V is TRBV6-5 and J is TRBJ2-2, with D maybe TRBD1 (6 bases). The germline V and J ends were trimmed by 2 bases and 4 bases, with 14 bases remaining between them. The CDR3 sequence is 16 residues long. CDR1 and CDR2 (germline): MNHEY, SVGAGI. The CDR3 nucleotides read TGTGCCAGCAGTTACAGCGACAGGCCCCCCACCGGGGAGCTGTTTTTT. This sequence encodes CASSYSDRPPTGELFF.

The rearrangement uses TRBV7-2 and TRBJ1-2, with a tentative D call TRBD1 (5 bases). This CDR3 comprises 15 residues. Germline CDR1 reads SGHTA; CDR2 reads FQGNSA. V lost 5 bases and J 1 base, leaving 14 bases between the germline ends. The CDR3 sequence: CASSRASRVNYGYTF. The CDR3 DNA reads TGTGCCAGCAGCCGGGCGAGCAGGGTTAACTATGGCTACACCTTC. The whole variable domain, filled in from reference TRBV7-2 and TRBJ1-2, reads GAGVSQSPSNKVTEKGKDVELRCDPISGHTALYWYRQSLGQGLEFLIYFQGNSAPDKSGLPSDRFSAERTGGSVSTLTIQRTQQEDSAVYLCASSRASRVNYGYTFGSGTRLTVV.

This chain uses TRBV19 with TRBJ1-5, with a possible D match to TRBD1 (5 bases). V shed 4 bases and J shed 7 bases, with 14 bases lying between them. Per the germline V gene, CDR1 is LNHDA and CDR2 is SQIVND (reference sequence). This CDR3 has 14 amino acids. The chain's CDR3 is CASSTPQGGQPQHF. CDR3 DNA sequence: TGTGCCAGTAGTACCCCCCAGGGTGGACAGCCCCAGCATTTT.

The chain recombines TRBV7-3 with TRBJ2-3, with TRBD1 as a possible D gene (5 bases). Germline CDR1 is SGHTA and CDR2 is FQGTGA. CDR3 length equals 15 residues. Trimming left V 5 bases short and J 0 bases short, with 12 bases between. The CDR3 is CASSPTGISTDTQYF. The CDR3 DNA reads as TGTGCCAGCAGCCCTACAGGAATTAGCACAGATACGCAGTATTTT. Drawing the rest from reference TRBV7-3 and TRBJ2-3, the complete variable domain is GAGVSQTPSNKVTEKGKYVELRCDPISGHTALYWYRQSLGQGPEFLIYFQGTGAADDSGLPNDRFFAVRPEGSVSTLKIQRTERGDSAVYLCASSPTGISTDTQYFGPGTRLTVL.

V gene TRBV5-1 combines with J gene TRBJ1-1; possibly TRBD1 for D (5 bases). Germline V gene sequence: CDR1 SGHRS, CDR2 YFSETQ. This CDR3 region has 16 residues. The V and J ends lost 1 base and 4 bases respectively, with 17 bases between them. CDR3 protein: CASSLRGGGTGTEAFF. For the CDR3, the DNA is TGCGCCAGCAGCTTGCGGGGCGGGGGGACCGGCACTGAAGCTTTCTTT.

This sequence joins TRBV4-3 and TRBJ2-7; 11 bases map to TRBD2. Germline CDR1 is LGHNA and CDR2 is YSLEER. The CDR3 extends over 17 amino acids. V lost 1 base to trimming and J lost 4 bases; unmatched junction nucleotides: 9. CDR3: CASSQGATSGNGYEQYF. In nucleotides, the CDR3 is TGCGCCAGCAGCCAAGGCGCGACTAGCGGGAATGGTTACGAGCAGTACTTC.

V and J are TRBV13 and TRBJ2-1; TRBD2 agrees at 7 bases. The CDR3 runs to 17 residues. CDR1 and CDR2 (germline): PRHDT, FYEKMQ (reference sequence). J gave up 6 bases and V 2 bases, and 13 bases lay outside the gene matches. The CDR3 bases are TGTGCCAGCAGCTTACCCCGGGGCGGGAGAATGATCAATGAGCAGTTCTTC. This sequence encodes CASSLPRGGRMINEQFF. Full variable domain (remainder filled in from reference TRBV13 and TRBJ2-1): AAGVIQSPRHLIKEKRETATLKCYPIPRHDTVYWYQQGPGQDPQFLISFYEKMQSDKGSIPDRFSAQQFSDYHSELNMSSLELGDSALYFCASSLPRGGRMINEQFFGPGTRLTVL.

The gene calls are TRBV5-4 and TRBJ2-7, with D perhaps matching TRBD1 (6 bases). The germline CDR1 and CDR2 sequences are SGHNT and YYREEE (reference sequence). With 4 bases removed from V and 6 bases from J, the gap between germline ends came to 11 bases. The CDR3 is made up of 12 amino acids. The CDR3 DNA reads TGTGCCAGCAGCGTGACAGGTGGCGAGCAGTACTTC. It codes for CASSVTGGEQYF.

The CDR3 region is CASSPRTGASGNTIYF. CDR3 in DNA: TGCGCCAGCAGCCCCAGAACAGGCGCCTCTGGAAACACCATATATTTT. J is TRBJ1-3 and V is TRBV5-1, with D possibly being TRBD1 (5 bases). The CDR3 covers 16 residues. From germline, CDR1 is SGHRS and CDR2 YFSETQ. Trimming pared 4 bases from V and 0 bases from J, leaving 14 bases between.

This clone was recorded a few times. The DNA for the CDR3 is TGTGCCAGCAGCCCCTCTGGGCAAGAAGCTTTCTTT. Amino acid sequence: CASSPSGQEAFF. The chain is built from TRBV6-5 and TRBJ1-1; D is ambiguous. This CDR3 contains 12 residues. V was shortened by 6 bases and J by 8 bases, with 13 bases between the two germline ends. Germline CDR1 reads MNHEY; CDR2 reads SVGAGI.

With respect to this clone: Within the sample, other DNA sequences also encode this same CDR3. The chain carries TRBV7-9 and TRBJ1-1, with unresolved D. Germline CDR1 SEHNR, CDR2 FQNEAQ (reference sequence). The V end lost 2 bases, the J end lost 2 bases, and 6 bases lay between the germline ends. This CDR3 has 13 residues. The CDR3 sequence: CASSLQANTEAFF. CDR3 in DNA: TGTGCCAGCAGCTTACAGGCTAACACTGAAGCTTTCTTT.

This clone was found a few times. The rearrangement uses TRBV7-9 and TRBJ1-6; D remains unclear. Looked up from germline, CDR1 is SEHNR and CDR2 is FQNEAQ (reference sequence). The CDR3 is 17 amino acids. V was clipped by 5 bases and J by 0 bases, with 14 bases between them. For the CDR3, the DNA is TGTGCCAGCAGCAGTCAGACGGAGAGCTCCTATAATTCACCCCTCCACTTT. It is translated as CASSSQTESSYNSPLHF.

The V and J genes are TRBV14 and TRBJ2-1, with 7 bases aligning to TRBD1. The CDR3 has 16 residues. The trim removed 3 bases at V and 3 bases at J, leaving 8 bases unmatched. Germline assignment: CDR1 SGHDN and CDR2 FVKESK. CDR3 nucleotide sequence: TGTGCCAGCAGCCAGATCGGGACAGCGAGCTACAATGAGCAGTTCTTC. Translated, it gives CASSQIGTASYNEQFF.

The rearrangement uses TRBV11-2 and TRBJ1-2, with 9 bases matching TRBD1. In germline, CDR1 is SGHAT, CDR2 FQNNGV. The CDR3 is 17 residues long. V shed 0 bases and J 3 bases; nucleotides not matched to a gene: 8. CDR3 sequence reads: CASSLDRGTGSYYGYTF. CDR3 bases: TGTGCCAGCAGCTTAGACCGTGGGACAGGGTCTTACTATGGCTACACCTTC.